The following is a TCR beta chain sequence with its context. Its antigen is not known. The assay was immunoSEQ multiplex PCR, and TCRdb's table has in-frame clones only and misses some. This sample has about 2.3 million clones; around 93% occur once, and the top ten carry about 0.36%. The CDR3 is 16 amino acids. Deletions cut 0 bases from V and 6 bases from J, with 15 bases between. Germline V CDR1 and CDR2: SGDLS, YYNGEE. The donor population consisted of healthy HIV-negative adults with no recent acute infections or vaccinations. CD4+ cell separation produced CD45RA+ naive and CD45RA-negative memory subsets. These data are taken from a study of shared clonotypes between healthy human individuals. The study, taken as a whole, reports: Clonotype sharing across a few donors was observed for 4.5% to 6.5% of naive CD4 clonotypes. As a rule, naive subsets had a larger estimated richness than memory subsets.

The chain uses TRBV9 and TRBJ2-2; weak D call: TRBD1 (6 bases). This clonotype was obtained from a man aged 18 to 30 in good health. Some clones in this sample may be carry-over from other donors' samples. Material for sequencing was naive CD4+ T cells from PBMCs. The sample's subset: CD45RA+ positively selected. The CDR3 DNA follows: TGTGCCAGCAGCGTAGTGGGACAACCCTTACCCGGGGAGCTGTTTTTT. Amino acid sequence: CASSVVGQPLPGELFF.